One and the same sample provided the 15 T cell receptor beta chains below, sequenced in a study of Ad26.COV2.S vaccination and SARS-CoV-2 variants. Described treatment: roughly 20 received Ad26.COV2.S at low or high dose, single or two shots; 5 received placebo; per-sample allocation not given. Specimens were obtained on day 63 following the first vaccine or placebo injection. Clones were sequenced by immunoSEQ multiplex PCR, and TCRdb holds only the in-frame ones, with some missing. The sample shows 450,000 to 550,000 clones, 89% of them seen only once. Material: peripheral blood, obtained in a trial of Ad26.COV2.S vaccine versus placebo. Every receptor here comes from a person aged 18-60 years who received the Ad26.COV2.S COVID-19 vaccine or a placebo.

The rearrangement links TRBV6-6 to TRBJ2-1, with a possible D match to TRBD2 (7 bases). This CDR3 spans 14 amino acids. V lost 2 bases to trimming and J lost 8 bases, with 13 bases between them. Germline V gives CDR1 MNHNY, CDR2 SVGAGI (reference sequence). The DNA of the CDR3 is TGTGCCAGCAGTTACGAGGGGGGGAGGGATGAGCAGTTCTTC. Translating gives CASSYEGGRDEQFF.

This clone was counted between two and nine times. The chain is built from TRBV10-3 and TRBJ1-1, with 11 bases fitting TRBD1. The CDR3 contains 15 residues. Germline values: CDR1 ENHRY, CDR2 SYGVKD. The trim removed 2 bases at V and 4 bases at J, leaving 3 bases unmatched. Here the CDR3 reads CAISEGQGAFTEAFF. The CDR3 coding sequence is TGTGCCATCAGTGAGGGACAGGGGGCTTTCACTGAAGCTTTCTTT.

The chain is built from TRBV7-3 and TRBJ1-6, with 7 nucleotides matching TRBD1. CDR1 and CDR2 from the germline V gene are SGHTA and FQGTGA. The CDR3 spans 14 residues. V gave up 4 bases and J gave up 6 bases; unmatched junction bases: 3. As DNA, the CDR3 is TGTGCCAGCAGCTCGACAGGGCTTAATTCACCCCTCCACTTT. This translates into CASSSTGLNSPLHF.

The rearrangement uses TRBV7-2 and TRBJ1-2; 7 bases are shared with TRBD1. From germline, CDR1 is SGHTA and CDR2 FQGNSA. V gave up 2 bases and J gave up 5 bases; unmatched junction bases: 5. This CDR3 region has 14 residues. The CDR3 DNA sequence: TGTGCCAGCAGCTTATATGAGACAGGGTATGGCTACACCTTC. Residues: CASSLYETGYGYTF.

The chain employs TRBV5-4 and TRBJ1-2; no definite D call. V was trimmed by 1 base and J by 7 bases, leaving 14 bases between them. CDR3 length: 14 residues. The germline CDR1 and CDR2 sequences are SGHNT and YYREEE (reference sequence). CDR3 region: CASSLLQRFGGYTF. The CDR3 DNA is TGTGCCAGCAGCTTGTTACAGCGCTTCGGTGGCTACACCTTC.

The CDR3 sequence: CASSKGAGWSYNEQFF. CDR3 coding DNA: TGTGCCAGTAGTAAAGGAGCGGGGTGGTCCTACAATGAGCAGTTCTTC. The V gene is TRBV19, the J gene TRBJ2-1; 7 positions match TRBD2. CDR3 length equals 16 residues. Germline values: CDR1 LNHDA, CDR2 SQIVND (reference sequence). V lost 4 bases, J lost 1 base, and 7 bases stayed unmatched.

The rearrangement joins TRBV7-2 to TRBJ1-5; D not certain. The V end lost 5 bases, the J end lost 0 bases, and 8 bases lay between the germline ends. This CDR3 contains 14 residues. Germline V lookup: CDR1 SGHTA, CDR2 FQGNSA. The CDR3 is CASSLENSNQPQHF. CDR3 DNA sequence: TGTGCCAGCAGCCTAGAGAATAGCAATCAGCCCCAGCATTTT.

J is TRBJ1-6 and V is TRBV28, with D uncertain. This CDR3 spans 14 amino acids. The V gene lost 2 bases and the J gene lost 6 bases, with 8 bases spanning the gap. CDR1 and CDR2 from the germline V gene are MDHEN and SYDVKM. CDR3 coding DNA: TGTGCCAGCAGTTTACGGCGGGTTAATTCACCCCTCCACTTT. It specifies CASSLRRVNSPLHF.

The rearrangement uses TRBV9 and TRBJ2-3, with 8 bases aligning to TRBD2. CDR1 and CDR2 (germline): SGDLS, YYNGEE. The CDR3 runs 16 residues. V shed 2 bases, J shed 2 bases, and the junction held 7 bases outside the gene matches. The CDR3 region has the DNA TGTGCCAGCAGCGTCTTTGCGGGAGGACCCACAGATACGCAGTATTTT. It specifies CASSVFAGGPTDTQYF.

The chain links TRBV3-1 (or the pseudogene TRBV3-2) to TRBJ2-3; possibly TRBD1 or TRBD2 for D (5 bases each). Germline V gene lookup returns CDR1 LGHDT and CDR2 YNNKEL (reference sequence). Trimming pared 4 bases from V and 2 bases from J, leaving 7 bases between. The CDR3 is made up of 13 amino acids. The CDR3 DNA follows: TGTGCCAGCAGCCCGGGACCCACAGATACGCAGTATTTT. Translating it yields CASSPGPTDTQYF.

This chain joins TRBV6-5 and TRBJ1-1; weak D call: TRBD1 (5 bases). The CDR3 consists of 13 residues. V lost 6 bases, J lost 4 bases, and 12 bases lay in between. Germline-derived CDR1 and CDR2 are MNHEY and SVGAGI. The CDR3 bases are TGTGCCAGCAGAAGACAGTCATTCACTGAAGCTTTCTTT. Its translation is CASRRQSFTEAFF.

J is TRBJ1-1 and V is TRBV5-4, with a tentative D call TRBD1 (6 bases). The CDR3 length is 14 residues. CDR1 is SGHNT, CDR2 YYREEE, per germline (reference sequence). The germline V and J ends were trimmed by 4 bases and 1 base, with 11 bases remaining between them. CDR3 region: CASSERGGNTEAFF. Written as DNA, the CDR3 is TGTGCCAGCAGCGAGAGGGGGGGGAACACTGAAGCTTTCTTT.

J is TRBJ2-7 and V is TRBV19; maybe TRBD2 (5 bases). From germline, CDR1 is LNHDA and CDR2 SQIVND (reference sequence). The V end was cut by 8 bases, the J end by 2 bases, with 13 bases between. The CDR3 is 13 amino acids. The CDR3, as DNA: TGTGCCAGTCCCTCGGGGTGGGCCTACGAGCAGTACTTC. Its translation is CASPSGWAYEQYF.

The CDR3 DNA follows: TGTGCCAGCAGCGGACAGACAGTCGCCTACGAGCAGTACTTC. Translated, it gives CASSGQTVAYEQYF. This chain links TRBV6-6 with TRBJ2-7; D is perhaps TRBD1 (6 bases). The CDR3 contains 14 residues. CDR1 is MNHNY, CDR2 SVGAGI, per germline (reference sequence). V was shortened by 6 bases and J by 2 bases, with 14 bases between the two germline ends.

The rearrangement joins TRBV2 to TRBJ2-5; the match to TRBD1 covers 7 bases. Germline V gives CDR1 SNHLY, CDR2 FYNNEI. Trimming cost V 8 bases and J 2 bases; bases outside gene matches: 14. This CDR3 is 16 amino acids long. The CDR3, as DNA: TGTGCCAGCCAAGGATTACCCGGGACAGAACAAGAGACCCAGTACTTC. Its protein product is CASQGLPGTEQETQYF.